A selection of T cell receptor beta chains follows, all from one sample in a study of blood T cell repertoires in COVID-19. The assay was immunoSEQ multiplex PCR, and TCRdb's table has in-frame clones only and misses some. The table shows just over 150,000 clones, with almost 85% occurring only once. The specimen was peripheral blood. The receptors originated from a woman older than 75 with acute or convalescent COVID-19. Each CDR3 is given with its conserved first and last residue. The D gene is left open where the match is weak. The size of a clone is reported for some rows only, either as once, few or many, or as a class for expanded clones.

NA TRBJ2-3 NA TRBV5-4 TGTGCCAGCAGCCACCCGGGGGACCAAAGCACAGATACGCAGTATTTT CASSHPGDQSTDTQYF
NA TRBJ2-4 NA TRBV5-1 TGCGCCAGCAGCTTGGTCGCTGAGGGCGCGACCAAAAACATTCAGTACTTC CASSLVAEGATKNIQYF
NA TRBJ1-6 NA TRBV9 TGTGCCAGCAGCCTAGACGACTTTAATTCACCCCTCCACTTT CASSLDDFNSPLHF
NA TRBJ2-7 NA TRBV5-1 TGCGCCAGCAGCTTGGTCCCGGGAGCCAACGAGCAGTACTTC CASSLVPGANEQYF
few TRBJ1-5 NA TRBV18 TGTGCCAGCTCACCTTTACCCGGGACACATCAGCCCCAGCATTTT CASSPLPGTHQPQHF
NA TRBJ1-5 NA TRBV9 TGTGCCAGCAGTGGAGGGGACGGCCAGCCCCAGCATTTT CASSGGDGQPQHF
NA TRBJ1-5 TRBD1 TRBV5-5 TGTGCCAGCACCATTGGTAGGGACAGGAGCAATCAGCCCCAGCATTTT CASTIGRDRSNQPQHF
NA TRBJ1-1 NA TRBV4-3 NA CASSQDRFFVPGGQEAFF
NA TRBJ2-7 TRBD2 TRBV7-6 TGTGCCAGCAGCAGGACTAGAGGCGGAAACGGAGGGGAGCAGTACTTC CASSRTRGGNGGEQYF
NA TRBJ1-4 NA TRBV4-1 TGCGCCAGCAGCCATTTCCAGGGGTCCTCTAATGAAAAACTGTTTTTT CASSHFQGSSNEKLFF
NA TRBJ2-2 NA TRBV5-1 TGCGCCAGCAGTCCCTTAGGGGGAGGGAGAAAAACCGGGGAGCTGTTTTTT CASSPLGGGRKTGELFF
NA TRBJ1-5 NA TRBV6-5 TGTGCCAGCCGGCAGGGTCGCAATCAGCCCCAGCATTTT CASRQGRNQPQHF
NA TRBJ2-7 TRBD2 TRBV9 TGTGCCAGCAGCGACGGCAGTGGGGGGGTCGAGCAGTACTTC CASSDGSGGVEQYF
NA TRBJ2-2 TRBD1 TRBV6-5 TGTGCCAGTGGCGGGACAGGAAACACCGGGGAGCTGTTTTTT CASGGTGNTGELFF
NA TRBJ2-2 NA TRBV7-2 TGTGCCAGCAGCTTAGCTCGGGGGTTCGGGGAGCTGTTTTTT CASSLARGFGELFF
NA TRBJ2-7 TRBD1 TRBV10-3 TGTGCCATCAGTGAGTCTGGGACAGACTACGAGCAGTACTTC CAISESGTDYEQYF
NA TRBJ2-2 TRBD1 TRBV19 TGTGCCAGTACCCTCCGGACAGGGAACACCGGGGAGCTGTTTTTT CASTLRTGNTGELFF
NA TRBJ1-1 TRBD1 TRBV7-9 TGTGCCAGCAGCCCTCCTGGACAGGGGCCGAACACTGAAGCTTTCTTT CASSPPGQGPNTEAFF
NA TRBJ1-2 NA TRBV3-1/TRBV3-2 TGTGCCAGCAGCCACAGGGATTTCGGCTACACCTTC CASSHRDFGYTF
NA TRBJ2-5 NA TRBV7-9 TGTGCCAGCAGCTTAGGGACCCAGGGGCGTGGGGAGACCCAGTACTTC CASSLGTQGRGETQYF
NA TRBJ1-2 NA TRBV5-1 TGCGCCAGCAGCCCGGATGGGCCAGTGCCCTATGGCTACACCTTC CASSPDGPVPYGYTF
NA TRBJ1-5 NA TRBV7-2 TGTGCCAGCAGCTTAAAGGGAGGGAATCAGCCCCAGCATTTT CASSLKGGNQPQHF
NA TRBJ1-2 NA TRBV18 TGTGCCAGCTCACCCCTCCAGGGTGCCTATGGCTACACCTTC CASSPLQGAYGYTF
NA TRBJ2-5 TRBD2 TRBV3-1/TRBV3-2 TGTGCCAGCAGCCAACGGGGGGGCAATCTTGACGGTCAGGCCCAGTACTTC CASSQRGGNLDGQAQYF
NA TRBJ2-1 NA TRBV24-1 TGTGCCACCAGTGATTCTACCTACAATGAGCAGTTCTTC CATSDSTYNEQFF
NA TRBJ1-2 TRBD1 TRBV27 TGTGCCAGCAGTTTAGGGCGGACAGGGGGCTATGGCTACACCTTC CASSLGRTGGYGYTF
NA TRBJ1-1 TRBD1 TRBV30 TGTGCCTATGGACAGGGGAACACTGAAGCTTTCTTT CAYGQGNTEAFF
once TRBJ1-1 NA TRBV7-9 TGTGCCAGCAGCCGCCAGGGTGAAGCTTTCTTT CASSRQGEAFF
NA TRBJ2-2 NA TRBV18 TGTGCCAGCTCTCCGGGATGGGACACCACCGGGGAGCTGTTTTTT CASSPGWDTTGELFF
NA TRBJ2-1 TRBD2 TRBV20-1 TGCAGTGCTAGTAACCCTAGCGGGAGTGGATCCTACAATGAGCAGTTCTTC CSASNPSGSGSYNEQFF
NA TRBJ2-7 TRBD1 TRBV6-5 TGTGCCAGCACCCCGGGACAGGGGGAGTTCTGGGAGCAGTACTTC CASTPGQGEFWEQYF
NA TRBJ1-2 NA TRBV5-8 TGTGCCAGCAGCTTGGCCGGAGCAGGGGCTCACGGCTACACCTTC CASSLAGAGAHGYTF
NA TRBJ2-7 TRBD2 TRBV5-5 TGTGCCAGCAGCTCGGGACTAGCGGGAACCTACGAGCAGTACTTC CASSSGLAGTYEQYF
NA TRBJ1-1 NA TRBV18 TGTGCCAGCTCAGGACAGAAAATGAACACTGAAGCTTTCTTT CASSGQKMNTEAFF
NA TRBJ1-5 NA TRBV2 TGTGCCAGCCTTGGGACAATGGAAGGGCCCCAGCATTTT CASLGTMEGPQHF
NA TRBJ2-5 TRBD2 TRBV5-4 TGTGCCAGCAGCTTGAGGGCGGGAGGGCCTAGAGAGACCCAGTACTTC CASSLRAGGPRETQYF
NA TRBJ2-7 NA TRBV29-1 TGCAGCGTTGGACAGAGCTCCTACGAGCAGTACTTC CSVGQSSYEQYF
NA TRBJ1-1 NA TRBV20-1 TGCAGTGCTAGATGGAGGCCTGAAGCTTTCTTT CSARWRPEAFF
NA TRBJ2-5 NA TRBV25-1 TGTGCCAGCAGTGACCTCTTGTACCAAGAGACCCAGTACTTC CASSDLLYQETQYF
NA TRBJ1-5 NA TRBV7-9 TGTGCCAGCAGCTTAGTAGAGGATCAGCCCCAGCATTTT CASSLVEDQPQHF